Reported below is one T cell receptor beta chain. The data stem from a study of blood T cell repertoires in COVID-19. Study summary: There were acute and convalescent COVID-19 samples, and they came from the United States, Italy and Spain. Sources were T cells, B-cell-depleted T cells, or PBMCs; the material itself was cDNA or gDNA.

Libraries were prepared by immunoSEQ multiplex PCR; TCRdb keeps only in-frame clonotypes and omits some of them. Of 360,000 or so clones listed, roughly 89% are singletons. This TCR was sampled from a man between 18 and 35 years old with active or convalescent COVID-19. The source material was peripheral blood.

The CDR3 protein is CASRGQGTIYEQYF. CDR3 bases: TGCGCCAGCAGAGGACAGGGTACGATCTACGAGCAGTACTTC. The chain combines TRBV5-1 with TRBJ2-7; 8 bases map to TRBD1. Germline-derived CDR1 and CDR2 are SGHRS and YFSETQ. J gave up 3 bases and V 5 bases, and 7 bases lay outside the gene matches. This CDR3 spans 14 amino acids.